Below are 10 T cell receptor beta chains sequenced from a single sample in a study of blood T cell repertoires in COVID-19. The table came from immunoSEQ multiplex PCR; TCRdb's copy has only in-frame clones and leaves some out. The profile shows around 290,000 clones, around 89% of them singletons. The sequenced sample was peripheral blood. Receptors originate from a man aged 40-50 years with acute or convalescent COVID-19.

Regarding this clone: Other DNA sequences in this sample translate to the same CDR3. V gene TRBV5-1 combines with J gene TRBJ1-6; TRBD1 agrees at 7 bases. V shed 0 bases and J 7 bases; nucleotides not matched to a gene: 4. The CDR3 runs to 15 residues. Per germline, CDR1 SGHRS and CDR2 YFSETQ. CDR3 nucleotide sequence: TGCGCCAGCAGCTTGGGACAGGGAGGCAATTCACCCCTCCACTTT. Its protein is CASSLGQGGNSPLHF.

The rearrangement uses TRBV5-4 and TRBJ1-6; no clear D. The CDR3 spans 12 residues. CDR1 and CDR2 from the germline V gene are SGHNT and YYREEE (reference sequence). Trimming stripped 2 bases from V and 7 bases from J, with 4 bases between. CDR3 loop: CASSFGNSPLHF. CDR3 bases: TGTGCCAGCAGCTTCGGGAATTCACCCCTCCACTTT.

V usage is TRBV10-3 and J usage is TRBJ1-2, with D tentatively TRBD1 (5 bases). The CDR3 length is 16 residues. Germline V lookup: CDR1 ENHRY, CDR2 SYGVKD. V lost 3 bases, J lost 3 bases, and 17 bases lay in between. The CDR3 sequence: CAISDPTLTADYGYTF. The CDR3 DNA sequence: TGTGCCATCAGTGATCCAACCCTGACAGCTGACTATGGCTACACCTTC.

Only one count was recorded for this clone. The rearrangement joins TRBV5-4 to TRBJ1-2; D uncertain. V lost 4 bases and J lost 6, with 13 bases in between. Germline values: CDR1 SGHNT, CDR2 YYREEE (reference sequence). The CDR3 is 13 residues long. In nucleotides, the CDR3 is TGTGCCAGCAGCATAGGCGGCGGGCATGGCTACACCTTC. Protein: CASSIGGGHGYTF.

The rearrangement uses TRBV6-1 and TRBJ2-2; a possible D gene is TRBD1 (6 bases). The CDR3 has 15 amino acids. Germline lookup yields CDR1 MNHNS and CDR2 SASEGT. Trimming removed 6 bases at V and 3 bases at J, with 14 bases between. The CDR3 region has the DNA TGTGCCAGCAGCCACGGACAGAGCTACACCGGGGAGCTGTTTTTT. This codes for CASSHGQSYTGELFF.

The chain couples TRBV19 to TRBJ1-5; 7 bases are a match to TRBD1. V lost 6 bases, J lost 4 bases, and 9 bases stayed unmatched. Germline-derived CDR1 and CDR2 are LNHDA and SQIVND (reference sequence). This CDR3 is 15 amino acids long. The CDR3 sequence is CASSGTIQGNQPQHF. The CDR3 DNA sequence: TGTGCCAGTAGCGGTACCATACAGGGGAATCAGCCCCAGCATTTT. The complete variable domain, with remaining parts taken from reference TRBV19 and TRBJ1-5, reads DGGITQSPKYLFRKEGQNVTLSCEQNLNHDAMYWYRQDPGQGLRLIYYSQIVNDFQKGDIAEGYSVSREKKESFPLTVTSAQKNPTAFYLCASSGTIQGNQPQHFGDGTRLSIL.

The V gene is TRBV30, the J gene TRBJ2-2; 10 bases line up with TRBD1. There are 16 residues in the CDR3. V lost 0 bases to trimming and J lost 6 bases; unmatched junction nucleotides: 7. Germline assignment: CDR1 GTSNPN and CDR2 SVGIG (reference sequence). DNA for the CDR3: TGTGCCTGGAGTGTAATGGGACAGGGGTATCCCGGGGAGCTGTTTTTT. Protein product: CAWSVMGQGYPGELFF.

The rearrangement joins TRBV7-6 to TRBJ2-1, with TRBD2 as a possible D gene (6 bases). The length of the CDR3 is 15 residues. The germline gives CDR1 SGHVS, CDR2 FNYEAQ. The V end was cut by 8 bases, the J end by 6 bases, with 20 bases between. The CDR3 DNA reads TGTGCCAGCGCTTCACGGGACTCTCGGGCCAATGAGCAGTTCTTC. Translating gives CASASRDSRANEQFF.

The gene calls are TRBV27 and TRBJ1-6; a possible D gene is TRBD1 (6 bases). Trimming shortened V by 3 bases and J by 1 base, and 10 bases separated the two germline ends. This CDR3 spans 16 amino acids. Germline CDR1 MNHEY, CDR2 SMNVEV (reference sequence). CDR3 protein: CASSFTGLSYNSPLHF. In DNA form, the CDR3 reads TGTGCCAGCAGTTTCACAGGGCTATCCTATAATTCACCCCTCCACTTT.

With respect to this clone: Other nucleotide sequences in the sample specify the same CDR3. This chain uses TRBV19 with TRBJ1-1; D not certain. Germline CDR1 and CDR2: LNHDA and SQIVND (reference sequence). The CDR3 spans 14 residues. Trimming took 1 base from V and 0 from J, leaving 6 bases between them. The CDR3: CASSIGLLNTEAFF. The CDR3, as DNA: TGTGCCAGTAGTATAGGGCTGCTGAACACTGAAGCTTTCTTT.